This T cell receptor (beta chain) was captured in a study of T cell responses to AZD1222 COVID-19 vaccine. Study outcomes and limitations: Repertoires in all cases were sampled only once the peak T cell response had passed. A mostly white British donor set with more females was recruited, and clonal diversity was possibly underestimated. Spike was spanned by vaccine-associated CD4 TCRs, with dominance at 160-218 and 743-854.

This CDR3 is 14 amino acids long. From germline, CDR1 is SQVTM and CDR2 ANQGSEA. The junction had 5 bases not matched to a gene; V was cut back by 4 bases and J by 4 bases. This clone was picked up a small number of times. The antigen remains unidentified. Sequencing was performed with immunoSEQ multiplex PCR; in TCRdb, only in-frame clones are kept and a portion is missing. Here the sample spans approximately 150,000 clones, about 90% being singletons. Pooling covered second doses at about 4 or about 12 weeks. The receptor was derived from an adult who received the AZD1222 COVID-19 vaccine. The chain recombines TRBV29-1 with TRBJ1-1; 11 nucleotides align to TRBD1. Sequences were derived from peripheral blood, sampled 28 days after the second AZD1222 dose. CDR3 coding DNA: TGCAGCGTTGGGACAGGGGGCGTGGGCACTGAAGCTTTCTTT. Amino acid sequence: CSVGTGGVGTEAFF. The full variable domain, in which reference TRBV29-1 and TRBJ1-1 provide the parts outside the CDR3, is SAVISQKPSRDICQRGTSLTIQCQVDSQVTMMFWYRQQPGQSLTLIATANQGSEATYESGFVIDKFPISRPNLTFSTLTVSNMSPEDSSIYLCSVGTGGVGTEAFFGQGTRLTVV.